These 23 T cell receptor beta chains came from one sample sequenced in a study of tumor-infiltrating lymphocytes in primary liver carcinoma. Blood RNA originated from unsorted whole blood, with germline DNA additionally extracted. Production of TCR beta cDNA used around 460 ng total RNA together with a constant-region primer. Three rounds of nested multiplex PCR with slightly modified ARM-PCR produced TCR beta libraries. Researchers ran the first two PCR rounds for roughly 10 cycles each with TRBV1-TRBV30 forward primers and a C-beta reverse primer. TCRdb itself ran the multiplex PCR reads through MiXCR, one entry per CDR3 protein. The table records approximately 310,000 distinct CDR3 sequences, 55% to 65% of them present only once. The sequenced sample consisted of peripheral blood. All receptors derive from a man in his forties with primary liver carcinoma and hepatitis B virus infection.

This clonotype was seen at least ten times. In nucleotides, the CDR3 is TGTGCCAGCAGTTACTCGACGGGGGGTGGGTTACGCAATCAGCCCCAGCATTTT. Its protein is CASSYSTGGGLRNQPQHF. The chain links TRBV6-6 to TRBJ1-5, with D maybe TRBD1 (5 bases). CDR1 and CDR2 (germline): MNHNY, SVGAGI (reference sequence). Trimming took 0 bases from V and 2 from J, leaving 17 bases between them. The CDR3 sequence is 18 residues long.

The rearrangement joins TRBV6-1 to TRBJ2-7; 8 bases line up with TRBD2. The germline gives CDR1 MNHNS, CDR2 SASEGT. The CDR3 contains 15 residues. The V and J ends lost 6 bases and 9 bases, in that order; junction bases with no gene match: 16. The CDR3 DNA is TGTGCCAGCAGCATCGAGCGGGAGAGGTCCAATATGCAGTACTTC. This sequence encodes CASSIERERSNMQYF.

As regards this clonotype: This clone may be a read error of a much larger clone one base away. The chain is built from TRBV29-1 and TRBJ2-2; D may match TRBD1 or TRBD2 (5 bases each). CDR3 size: 12 residues. Germline CDR1 is SQVTM and CDR2 is ANQGSEA. CDR3 nucleotides: TGCAGCGCCGGGGCAAACATCGGGGAGCTGTTTTTT. Amino acids: CSAGANIGELFF.

Here the CDR3 DNA reads TGTGCCAGCAGTCCGTCAGGGAGCACAGTGCAGTATTTT. It specifies CASSPSGSTVQYF. The chain joins TRBV28 to TRBJ2-3; D possibly matches TRBD1 or TRBD2 (5 bases each). CDR3 length: 13 amino acids. V was shortened by 5 bases and J by 11 bases, with 17 bases between the two germline ends. Germline CDR1 and CDR2: MDHEN and SYDVKM.

For this clonotype: A read error may account for a junction end that differs from germline. This chain links TRBV5-5 with TRBJ2-7, with D unresolved. The length of the CDR3 is 15 residues. Germline loops: CDR1 SGHKS, CDR2 YYEKEE (reference sequence). This chain's CDR3 is CAGSYQVGLSYEQYF. CDR3 bases: TGTGCCGGCAGCTACCAGGTTGGGCTATCCTACGAGCAGTACTTC.

A remark on this clonotype: This could be a read error, since a much larger clone is one nucleotide away. The chain employs TRBV4-3 and TRBJ2-5, with no clear D. The germline V gene has CDR1 LGHNA and CDR2 YSLEER. The CDR3 covers 13 residues. DNA of the CDR3: TGTGCCAGCAGCCAAGCCAGTGGTGAGACCCAGTACTTC. Translation: CASSQASGETQYF.

Regarding this clonotype: A read error may explain this, as a much larger clone is one base away. The V gene is TRBV7-8, the J gene TRBJ2-7; D is possibly TRBD1 (6 bases). The germline V gene has CDR1 SGHVS and CDR2 FQNEAQ. V was shortened by 5 bases and J by 3 bases, with 17 bases between the two germline ends. The CDR3 loop spans 15 amino acids. DNA of the CDR3: TGTGCCAGCAGCACGTTGTCACTGGACAGCTACGAGCAGTACTTC. This codes for CASSTLSLDSYEQYF.

With respect to this clonotype: At one end the junction does not follow the germline gene, possibly because of a read error. The chain carries TRBV29-1 and TRBJ2-7; 7 bases are a match to TRBD2. This CDR3 region has 15 residues. CDR1 SQVTM and CDR2 ANQGSEA come from the germline V gene. The CDR3 reads CSVAVRGSLPFEQYF. DNA for the CDR3: TGCAGCGTTGCCGTTCGCGGGAGCTTGCCTTTTGAGCAGTACTTT.

As to this clonotype: This sequence may be a read error, since a much larger clone differs from it by one base. The V gene is TRBV29-1, the J gene TRBJ2-2, with D maybe TRBD1 (6 bases). This CDR3 is 16 amino acids long. Trimming took off 4 bases at V and 7 bases at J, with 22 bases between the two ends. Germline CDR1 is SQVTM and CDR2 is ANQGSEA. This CDR3 is CSVVGAEGVTIGELFF. For the CDR3, the DNA is TGCAGCGTTGTGGGGGCCGAAGGAGTGACCATCGGGGAGCTGTTTTTT.

This clonotype was observed at least ten times. The chain recombines TRBV6-5 with TRBJ2-1; 15 nucleotides match TRBD2. The CDR3 runs 16 residues. Losses at the gene ends were 5 bases for V and 8 bases for J; bases not matched to a gene: 7. Germline V gene data show CDR1 as MNHEY and CDR2 as SVGAGI. The CDR3 sequence is CASSPGLAGGVYEQFF. CDR3 DNA: TGTGCCAGCAGTCCAGGACTAGCGGGAGGGGTTTATGAGCAGTTCTTC.

On this clonotype itself: The conserved final phenylalanine or tryptophan is absent from the CDR3, which likely points to a read error. This chain links TRBV10-1 with TRBJ1-1; D might be TRBD1 (6 bases). CDR1 and CDR2 from the germline V gene are WNHNN and SYGVQD (reference sequence). With 3 bases removed from V and 8 bases from J, the gap between germline ends came to 13 bases. The CDR3 contains 13 residues. The CDR3 DNA reads as TGCGCCAGCAGTGAACCGGGGGCGATGGAAGCTTTCTTA. Translated: CASSEPGAMEAFL.

V is TRBV4-3 and J is TRBJ2-3; D possibly uses TRBD1 or TRBD2 (5 bases each). The CDR3 contains 15 residues. Per the germline V gene, CDR1 is LGHNA and CDR2 is YSLEER. Trimming removed 0 bases at V and 3 bases at J, with 10 bases between. CDR3 loop: CASSQDEGTTDTQYF. The CDR3 bases are TGCGCCAGCAGCCAAGACGAGGGGACGACAGATACGCAGTATTTT.

About this clonotype: This may come from a read error, since a much larger clone is one base off. The rearrangement uses TRBV5-8 and TRBJ2-1; D may be TRBD2 (6 bases). CDR3 size: 15 residues. Looked up from germline, CDR1 is SGHTS and CDR2 is YDEGEE. The CDR3: CASSPSVMGGYEQSF. The CDR3 DNA sequence: TGTGCCAGCAGCCCCTCAGTAATGGGAGGCTATGAGCAGTCCTTC.

For this clonotype: It may be a read error: a sequence one base away is much more abundant. The chain is built from TRBV4-1 and TRBJ1-6; D gene unclear. Trimming left V 3 bases short and J 4 bases short, with 13 bases between. Germline lookup yields CDR1 MGHRA and CDR2 YSYEKL. This CDR3 spans 16 amino acids. The DNA of the CDR3 is TGCGCCAGCAGCCAGGGCGACACCTCTTATAATTCACCCCTCCACTTT. Translation: CASSQGDTSYNSPLHF.

Of note for this clonotype: Being one base from a much bigger clone, this may be a read error. The conserved final phenylalanine or tryptophan is absent from the CDR3, which likely points to a read error. The J gene is TRBJ1-3, the V gene TRBV10-3; unclear D gene. Trimming left V 11 bases short and J 3 bases short, with 17 bases between. The CDR3 has 14 amino acids. Germline V gene lookup returns CDR1 ENHRY and CDR2 SYGVKD. CDR3 loop: CASSPGKGGNTIYS. The CDR3 DNA reads TGTGCCTCCTCCCCCGGGAAAGGTGGAAACACCATATATTCT.

This clonotype has only a few counts. This could be a read error, since a much larger clone is one nucleotide away. J is TRBJ1-3 and V is TRBV13; the D gene is possibly TRBD1 (6 bases). Germline V CDR1 and CDR2: PRHDT, FYEKMQ (reference sequence). This CDR3 spans 14 amino acids. Trimming removed 1 base from V and 3 bases from J, with 7 bases in between. This CDR3 is CASSLVRGGNTIYF. In DNA, the CDR3 is TGTGCCAGCAGCTTAGTCAGGGGTGGAAACACCATATATTTT.

Details on this clonotype: A read error is possible here, since a much larger clone lies one base away. V is TRBV6-1 and J is TRBJ1-6; no clear D. The V and J ends lost 7 bases and 10 bases respectively, with 17 bases between them. This CDR3 region has 14 residues. Germline V gene sequence: CDR1 MNHNS, CDR2 SASEGT. The CDR3 region has the DNA TGTGCCAGCAATGCGGGCAGCGCGGGATCACCCCTCCACTTT. It codes for CASNAGSAGSPLHF.

This clonotype showed up many times. The V and J genes are TRBV24-1 and TRBJ2-5; 8 bases match TRBD2. Germline assignment: CDR1 KGHDR and CDR2 SFDVKD. The CDR3 contains 16 residues. V dropped 3 bases and J dropped 6; count of bases not matched to a gene: 11. CDR3 nucleotide sequence: TGTGCCACCAGTGATCCCCTCGCGGGGGGAGGAAAGACCCAGTACTTC. Its translation is CATSDPLAGGGKTQYF.

Details on this clonotype: One junction end disagrees with the germline gene, perhaps due to a read error. This chain uses TRBV28 with TRBJ2-7; 7 bases agree with TRBD1. CDR1 and CDR2 from the germline V gene are MDHEN and SYDVKM. The CDR3 spans 13 residues. DNA for the CDR3: TGTGCCAGCAGTTTAAGGGGGCGGTACGTGCAGTACTTC. Amino acids: CASSLRGRYVQYF.

In regard to this clonotype: A much larger clone differs by one base, so this may be a read error. V is TRBV4-2 and J is TRBJ2-1; 8 positions match TRBD2. Germline V gene lookup returns CDR1 LGHNA and CDR2 YNFKEQ. The CDR3 sequence is 16 residues long. This CDR3 reads CASSQDWSGSYNQQFF. CDR3 bases: TGTGCCAGCAGCCAAGATTGGAGCGGGAGTTACAATCAGCAGTTCTTC.

Note on this clonotype: An end of the junction does not agree with germline; a read error may underlie this. The chain has TRBV11-3 and TRBJ2-2; tentative D call: TRBD2 (5 bases). Per germline, CDR1 SGHNT and CDR2 YENEEA. The CDR3 spans 13 residues. CDR3: CASSSGPTGELFF. CDR3 bases: TGTGCCAGCAGCTCAGGACCCACCGGGGAGCTATTTTTT.

V and J are TRBV6-6 and TRBJ2-7, with 10 bases that match TRBD2. Per germline, CDR1 MNHNY and CDR2 SVGAGI (reference sequence). J lost 2 bases, V lost 7 bases, and 5 bases had no gene match. The CDR3 spans 14 residues. CDR3 bases: TGTGCCAGCAACACGCTAGCGGGAGCCTACGAGCAGTACTTC. This sequence encodes CASNTLAGAYEQYF.

This clonotype was detected once. Given a much more abundant clone one base away, this may be a read error. The chain is built from TRBV6-5 and TRBJ1-1; weak D call: TRBD1 (5 bases). Germline-derived CDR1 and CDR2 are MNHEY and SVGAGI. The CDR3 length is 14 residues. This CDR3 reads CTSSLTGAGTEAFF. The CDR3 bases are TGTACCAGCAGTCTAACCGGGGCGGGAACTGAAGCTTTCTTT.